These T cell receptor beta chains were read from a single sample in a study of blood T cell repertoires in COVID-19. Sequencing was performed with immunoSEQ multiplex PCR; in TCRdb, only in-frame clones are kept and a portion is missing. The table has 200,000 to 250,000 clones, about 82% seen once. Sequenced material: PBMCs or T cells enriched from blood (not recorded which). Receptors were obtained from a woman in her 50s who had recovered from COVID-19. The CDR3 runs from the conserved cysteine through the conserved F or W. D genes are given only for firm matches. The size entry is marked missing in some rows and otherwise reads once, few, many or a size class.

clone_size,d_call,v_call,j_call,cdr3_length,cdr3_aa,cdr3_nt
.,.,TRBV2,TRBJ1-2,13,CASTPGTLYGYTF,TGTGCCAGCACCCCCGGGACACTCTATGGCTACACCTTC
few,.,TRBV13,TRBJ1-4,17,CASSLAYRAGTNEKLFF,TGTGCCAGCAGCTTAGCGTACAGGGCTGGGACTAATGAAAAACTGTTTTTT
few,TRBD1,TRBV24-1,TRBJ2-2,17,CATSDTASGTGAGELFF,TGTGCCACCAGTGATACCGCCAGCGGGACAGGGGCCGGGGAGCTGTTTTTT
.,TRBD1,TRBV18,TRBJ2-5,14,CASSRGQTQETQYF,TGTGCCAGCTCACGGGGACAGACCCAAGAGACCCAGTACTTC
.,TRBD1,TRBV28,TRBJ1-5,14,CASNPGQVNQPQHF,TGTGCCAGCAACCCGGGACAGGTCAATCAGCCCCAGCATTTT
few,TRBD1,TRBV4-1,TRBJ1-5,15,CASSQDLGQGQPQHF,TGCGCCAGCAGCCAAGATTTGGGACAGGGTCAGCCCCAGCATTTT
.,.,TRBV14,TRBJ2-1,12,CASSLLEGEQFF,TGTGCCAGCAGCCTACTAGAGGGTGAGCAGTTCTTC
once,TRBD1,TRBV4-1,TRBJ2-7,15,CASSQVGQYSYEQYF,TGCGCCAGCAGCCAAGTGGGACAGTACTCCTACGAGCAGTACTTC
.,.,TRBV3-1/TRBV3-2,TRBJ2-7,15,CASSQRGSRAYEQYF,TGTGCCAGCAGCCAAAGGGGGTCTCGGGCCTACGAGCAGTACTTC
.,TRBD2,TRBV29-1,TRBJ2-3,14,CSVIAGGSTDTQYF,TGCAGCGTTATAGCGGGGGGGTCCACAGATACGCAGTATTTT